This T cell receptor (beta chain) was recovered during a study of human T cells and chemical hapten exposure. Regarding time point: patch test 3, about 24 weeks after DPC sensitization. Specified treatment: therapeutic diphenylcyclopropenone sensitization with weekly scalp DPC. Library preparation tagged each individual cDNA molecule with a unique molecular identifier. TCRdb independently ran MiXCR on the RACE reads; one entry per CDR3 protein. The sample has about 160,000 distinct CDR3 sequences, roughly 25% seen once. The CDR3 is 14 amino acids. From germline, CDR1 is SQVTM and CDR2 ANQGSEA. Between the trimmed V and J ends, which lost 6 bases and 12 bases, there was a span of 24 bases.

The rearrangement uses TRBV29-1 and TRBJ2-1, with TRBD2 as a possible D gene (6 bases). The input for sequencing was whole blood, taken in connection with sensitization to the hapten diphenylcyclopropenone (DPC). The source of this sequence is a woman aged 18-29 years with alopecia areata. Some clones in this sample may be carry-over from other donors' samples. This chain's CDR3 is CSVGRDSQINGQFF. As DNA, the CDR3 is TGCAGCGTCGGCCGGGACTCGCAAATAAACGGGCAGTTCTTC.